This TCR beta chain comes out of a study of CD8 T cells in ankylosing spondylitis. Study observations and caveats: Disease-linked clones, CD8+, were relatively rare in peripheral blood. Reportedly, disease-linked clones are significantly enriched in ankylosing spondylitis patients' matched synovial fluid. In reactive arthritis synovial fluid and blood, some motif variants had been reported before. A TCR beta motif made of under 10 highly homologous variants seemed typical of ankylosing spondylitis blood.

Only a few counts were recorded for this clonotype. What it binds is unknown. Preparation of TCR beta libraries was done by quantitative 5'-RACE with molecular barcodes. One entry per CDR3 protein, called by TCRdb with MiXCR from the 5' RACE reads. This sample has 350,000 to 450,000 distinct CDR3 sequences, with more than 25% found just once. Trimming cost V 3 bases and J 9 bases, with 14 bases left between them. This CDR3 is 13 amino acids long. Germline V gene sequence: CDR1 SQVTM, CDR2 ANQGSEA. This chain connects TRBV29-1 to TRBJ1-4; D gene uncertain. Input material: blood, either unsorted or a sorted T cell fraction (not recorded which). This clonotype was obtained from a male donor with ankylosing spondylitis. The CDR3 bases are TGCAGCGTTGAGGTCGGAGGGCGGAAAAAACTGTTTTTT. Its translation: CSVEVGGRKKLFF.